This T cell receptor beta chain was recorded in a study of blood T cell repertoires in COVID-19. The method was immunoSEQ multiplex PCR; TCRdb's version includes in-frame clones alone and lacks a portion of them. The sample holds 210,000 or so clones, approximately 87% seen once. Germline V lookup: CDR1 SGHRS, CDR2 YFSETQ. Germline trimming cut 0 bases from V and 4 bases from J; bases unmatched to any gene: 6. There are 15 residues in the CDR3. Sample: PBMCs or T cells enriched from blood (not recorded which). This rearrangement joins TRBV5-1 to TRBJ2-7, with TRBD2 identical over 8 bases. The receptor comes from a woman between 45 and 65 years old in a cohort exposed to, infected with or recovered from COVID-19 (not recorded which). CDR3 residues: CASSLAIGRDYEQYF. DNA for the CDR3: TGCGCCAGCAGCTTGGCGATCGGGAGGGATTACGAGCAGTACTTC.